This T cell receptor beta chain was sequenced in a study of blood T cell repertoires in COVID-19. The overall study: Acute-phase and convalescent COVID-19 samples originated in the United States, Italy and Spain. Sources were T cells, B-cell-depleted T cells, or PBMCs; the material itself was cDNA or gDNA.

The germline V gene encodes CDR1 LGHNT and CDR2 FRNRAP. V gave up 0 bases and J gave up 2 bases, with 10 bases separating them. This CDR3 contains 16 residues. TCRdb's table, derived via immunoSEQ multiplex PCR, lists solely in-frame clones and lacks some. The table has around 90,000 clones, just over 85% seen once. Patients in Seattle were enrolled during active infection, then followed longitudinally. The sequencing input was peripheral blood. V is TRBV12-5 and J is TRBJ2-2, with a tentative D call TRBD2 (5 bases). The origin of this receptor is a man in his forties or fifties with COVID-19, enrolled during active disease. As DNA, the CDR3 is TGTGCTAGTGGTTTGGTCATCGGGGTTAACACCGGGGAGCTGTTTTTT. Translation gives CASGLVIGVNTGELFF.